This is a list of T cell receptor beta chains from one sample in a study of cytomegalovirus exposure and HLA in healthy donors. The repertoire was sequenced with immunoSEQ multiplex PCR; TCRdb's copy has only in-frame clones and lacks some. The data contain fewer than 130,000 clones, about 59% of them singletons. The source material was PBMCs. The receptor source for this set is a man aged 25 to 40 in good health and CMV-seropositive. CDR3s include the opening cysteine and the closing phenylalanine or tryptophan. Each record gives: J gene, V gene, clone size, CDR3 protein. Size values are once, few and many counts, or a class for expanded clones, and some rows have none.

J gene: TRBJ2-5
V gene: TRBV5-1
clone size: -
CDR3 protein: CASSTTGFRDTQYF

J gene: TRBJ1-1
V gene: TRBV9
clone size: -
CDR3 protein: CASSKVSGIAFF

J gene: TRBJ1-1
V gene: TRBV7-9
clone size: few
CDR3 protein: CASSSGLGAFF

J gene: TRBJ2-3
V gene: TRBV2
clone size: few
CDR3 protein: CASSVTTSPTDTQYF

J gene: TRBJ2-7
V gene: TRBV2
clone size: few
CDR3 protein: CASTPGPAYEQYF

J gene: TRBJ2-7
V gene: TRBV11-2
clone size: -
CDR3 protein: CASSLDRERPQLFSSYEQYF

J gene: TRBJ2-7
V gene: TRBV6-6
clone size: few
CDR3 protein: CASSQLAGDSYEQYF

J gene: TRBJ2-5
V gene: TRBV28
clone size: -
CDR3 protein: CASTSLAGGGETQYF

J gene: TRBJ1-2
V gene: TRBV19
clone size: -
CDR3 protein: CASKAQGYGYTF

J gene: TRBJ2-1
V gene: TRBV6-6
clone size: -
CDR3 protein: CASNQRGAGNEQFF

J gene: TRBJ1-3
V gene: TRBV5-1
clone size: -
CDR3 protein: CASSLDQGSGNTIYF

J gene: TRBJ1-5
V gene: TRBV19
clone size: -
CDR3 protein: CASSSGTAFSNQPQHF

J gene: TRBJ2-2
V gene: TRBV2
clone size: few
CDR3 protein: CASSPGHYGELFF

J gene: TRBJ1-1
V gene: TRBV7-3
clone size: -
CDR3 protein: CASSLQASTEAFF

J gene: TRBJ1-2
V gene: TRBV7-6
clone size: -
CDR3 protein: CASSSGPGTFYTF

J gene: TRBJ2-1
V gene: TRBV2
clone size: -
CDR3 protein: CASRQGLSSYNEQFF

J gene: TRBJ2-3
V gene: TRBV7-6
clone size: once
CDR3 protein: CASSNTDREVTQYF

J gene: TRBJ1-1
V gene: TRBV2
clone size: -
CDR3 protein: CASAAGVNTEAFF

J gene: TRBJ1-2
V gene: TRBV6-1
clone size: -
CDR3 protein: CASSLGARYGYTF

J gene: TRBJ1-2
V gene: TRBV7-8
clone size: -
CDR3 protein: CASSLGGGTNYGYTF

J gene: TRBJ2-7
V gene: TRBV7-8
clone size: -
CDR3 protein: CASLRGLGSHEQYF

J gene: TRBJ2-3
V gene: TRBV13
clone size: -
CDR3 protein: CASSEGLAVPTGTDTQYF

J gene: TRBJ2-1
V gene: TRBV5-4
clone size: -
CDR3 protein: CASSLSWGDEQFF

J gene: TRBJ1-6
V gene: TRBV6-5
clone size: -
CDR3 protein: CASSSGLLNNSPLHF

J gene: TRBJ1-1
V gene: TRBV29-1
clone size: -
CDR3 protein: CSVVLDSSAFF

J gene: TRBJ2-2
V gene: TRBV7-8
clone size: -
CDR3 protein: CASSARQGPGELFF

J gene: TRBJ1-3
V gene: TRBV19
clone size: -
CDR3 protein: CASSIVGGGRAGNTIYF

J gene: TRBJ1-1
V gene: TRBV4-1
clone size: -
CDR3 protein: CASSQVARPATF

J gene: TRBJ1-2
V gene: TRBV18
clone size: -
CDR3 protein: CASSPGQGGYTF

J gene: TRBJ2-7
V gene: TRBV6-4
clone size: few
CDR3 protein: CASSVQGGPYEQYF

J gene: TRBJ1-2
V gene: TRBV5-6
clone size: -
CDR3 protein: CASSLWGGKVDGYTF

J gene: TRBJ1-1
V gene: TRBV2
clone size: few
CDR3 protein: CASRPTGGSTEAFF

J gene: TRBJ1-2
V gene: TRBV5-1
clone size: few
CDR3 protein: CASSLEQGGDSYGYTF

J gene: TRBJ2-5
V gene: TRBV6-6
clone size: -
CDR3 protein: CASRGRETQYF

J gene: TRBJ1-1
V gene: TRBV5-4
clone size: -
CDR3 protein: CASSSPGQGNTEAFF

J gene: TRBJ1-2
V gene: TRBV6-5
clone size: few
CDR3 protein: CASSPHPTF

J gene: TRBJ1-5
V gene: TRBV5-5
clone size: -
CDR3 protein: CASSASPLAGSVYSNQPQHF

J gene: TRBJ1-1
V gene: TRBV14
clone size: -
CDR3 protein: CASSQLHGGVVTEAFF

J gene: -
V gene: TRBV5-5
clone size: -
CDR3 protein: CASRSPRSLSYEQYF

J gene: TRBJ2-7
V gene: TRBV11-3
clone size: few
CDR3 protein: CASSPRGGLVYEQYF

J gene: TRBJ1-3
V gene: TRBV5-1
clone size: few
CDR3 protein: CASSSDSYSGNTIYF

J gene: TRBJ1-5
V gene: TRBV18
clone size: -
CDR3 protein: CASSVQQGYQPQHF

J gene: TRBJ2-1
V gene: TRBV9
clone size: -
CDR3 protein: CASSVRAAEQFF

J gene: TRBJ1-1
V gene: TRBV5-1
clone size: -
CDR3 protein: CASSLGGLNTEAFF

J gene: TRBJ1-1
V gene: TRBV7-8
clone size: once
CDR3 protein: CASSYPGGAFF

J gene: TRBJ2-7
V gene: TRBV7-9
clone size: -
CDR3 protein: CSSSLWWRGGLVRISEQYF

J gene: TRBJ1-1
V gene: TRBV11-2
clone size: few
CDR3 protein: CASSSGQLGQAFF

J gene: TRBJ2-1
V gene: TRBV14
clone size: -
CDR3 protein: CASSQVGGQYNEQFF

J gene: TRBJ1-1
V gene: TRBV18
clone size: -
CDR3 protein: CASSPDTLLEAFF

J gene: TRBJ1-1
V gene: TRBV5-1
clone size: -
CDR3 protein: CASSLLVNTEAFF

J gene: TRBJ2-3
V gene: TRBV7-6
clone size: -
CDR3 protein: CASSSPPGVRTDTQYF

J gene: TRBJ2-2
V gene: TRBV7-2
clone size: -
CDR3 protein: CASSLQGATNTGELFF

J gene: TRBJ2-1
V gene: TRBV19
clone size: -
CDR3 protein: CASSTRDSYYNEQFF

J gene: TRBJ2-7
V gene: TRBV6-1
clone size: -
CDR3 protein: CASREPDRGSYEQYF

J gene: TRBJ1-3
V gene: TRBV7-9
clone size: -
CDR3 protein: CSSSFGLTNGNTIYF

J gene: TRBJ1-2
V gene: TRBV19
clone size: -
CDR3 protein: CASSDRGRSNYTF

J gene: TRBJ2-7
V gene: TRBV29-1
clone size: few
CDR3 protein: CSVEGQGGLYEQYF

J gene: TRBJ2-7
V gene: TRBV6-5
clone size: -
CDR3 protein: CASSYSTGEQYF